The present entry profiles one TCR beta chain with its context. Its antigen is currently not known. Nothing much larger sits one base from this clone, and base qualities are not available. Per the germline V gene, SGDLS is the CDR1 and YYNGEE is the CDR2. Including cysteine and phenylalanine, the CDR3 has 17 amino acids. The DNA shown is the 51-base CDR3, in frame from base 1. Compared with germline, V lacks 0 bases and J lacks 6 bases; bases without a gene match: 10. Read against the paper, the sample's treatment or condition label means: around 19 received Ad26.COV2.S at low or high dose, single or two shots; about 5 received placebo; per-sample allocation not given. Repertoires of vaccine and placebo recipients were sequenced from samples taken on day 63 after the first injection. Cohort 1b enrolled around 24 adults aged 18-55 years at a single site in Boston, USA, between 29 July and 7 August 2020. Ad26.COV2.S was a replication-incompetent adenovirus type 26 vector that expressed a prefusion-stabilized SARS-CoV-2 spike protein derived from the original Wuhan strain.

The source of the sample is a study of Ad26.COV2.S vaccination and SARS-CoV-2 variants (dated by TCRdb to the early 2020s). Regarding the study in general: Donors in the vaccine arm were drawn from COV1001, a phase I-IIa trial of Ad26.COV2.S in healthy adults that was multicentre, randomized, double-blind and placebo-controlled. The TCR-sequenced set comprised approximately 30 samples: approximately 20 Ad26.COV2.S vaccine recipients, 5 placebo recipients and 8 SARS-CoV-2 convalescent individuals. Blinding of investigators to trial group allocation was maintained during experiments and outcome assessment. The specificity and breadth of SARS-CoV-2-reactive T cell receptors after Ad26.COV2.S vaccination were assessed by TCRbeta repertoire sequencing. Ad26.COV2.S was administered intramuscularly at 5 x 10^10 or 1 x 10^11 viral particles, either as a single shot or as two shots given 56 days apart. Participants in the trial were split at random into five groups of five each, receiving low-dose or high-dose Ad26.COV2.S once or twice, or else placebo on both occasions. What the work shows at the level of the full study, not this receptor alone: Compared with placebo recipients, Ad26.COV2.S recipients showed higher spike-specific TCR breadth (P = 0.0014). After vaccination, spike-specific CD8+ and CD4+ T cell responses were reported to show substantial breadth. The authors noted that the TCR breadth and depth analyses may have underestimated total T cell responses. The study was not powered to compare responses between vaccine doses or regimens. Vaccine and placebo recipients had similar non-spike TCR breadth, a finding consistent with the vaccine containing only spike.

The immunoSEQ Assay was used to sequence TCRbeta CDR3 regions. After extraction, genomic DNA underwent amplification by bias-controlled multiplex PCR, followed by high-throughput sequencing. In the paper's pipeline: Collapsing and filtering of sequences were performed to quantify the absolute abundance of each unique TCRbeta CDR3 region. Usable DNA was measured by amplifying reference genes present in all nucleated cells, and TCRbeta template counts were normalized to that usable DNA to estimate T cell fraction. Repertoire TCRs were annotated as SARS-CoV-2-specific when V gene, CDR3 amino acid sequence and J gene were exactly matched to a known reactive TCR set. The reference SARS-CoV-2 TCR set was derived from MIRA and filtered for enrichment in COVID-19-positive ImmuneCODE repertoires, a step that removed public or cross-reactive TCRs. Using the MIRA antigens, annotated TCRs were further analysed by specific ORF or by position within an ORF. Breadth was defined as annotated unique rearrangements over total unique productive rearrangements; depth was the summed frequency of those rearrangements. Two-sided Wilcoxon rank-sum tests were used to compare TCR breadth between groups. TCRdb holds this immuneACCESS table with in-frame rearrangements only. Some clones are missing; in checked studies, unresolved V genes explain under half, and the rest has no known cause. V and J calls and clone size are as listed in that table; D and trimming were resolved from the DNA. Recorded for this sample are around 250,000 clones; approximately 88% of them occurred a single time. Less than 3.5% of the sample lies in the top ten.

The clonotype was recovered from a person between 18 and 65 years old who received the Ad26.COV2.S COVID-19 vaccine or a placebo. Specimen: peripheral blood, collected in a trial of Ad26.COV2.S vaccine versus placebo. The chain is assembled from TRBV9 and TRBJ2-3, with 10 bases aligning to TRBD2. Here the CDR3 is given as CASSVDLAGAVRDTQYF. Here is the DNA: TGTGCCAGCAGCGTAGATCTAGCGGGGGCCGTCAGGGATACGCAGTATTTT.